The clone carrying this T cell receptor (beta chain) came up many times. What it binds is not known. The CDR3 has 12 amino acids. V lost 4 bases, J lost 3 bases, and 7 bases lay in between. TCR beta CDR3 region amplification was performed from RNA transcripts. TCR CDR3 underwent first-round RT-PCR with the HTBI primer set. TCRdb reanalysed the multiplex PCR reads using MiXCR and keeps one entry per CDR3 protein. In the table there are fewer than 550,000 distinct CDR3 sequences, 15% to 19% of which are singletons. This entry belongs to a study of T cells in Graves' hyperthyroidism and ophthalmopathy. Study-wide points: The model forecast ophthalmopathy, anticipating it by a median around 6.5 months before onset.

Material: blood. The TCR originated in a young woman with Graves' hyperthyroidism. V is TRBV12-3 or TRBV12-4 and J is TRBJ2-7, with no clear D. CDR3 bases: TGTGCCAGCAGTTCCCCGGGCTACGAGCAGTACTTC. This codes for CASSSPGYEQYF.